This TCR beta chain comes out of a study of blood T cell repertoires in COVID-19 (dated by TCRdb to 2019 to 2021). General notes on the study: Samples covering the acute and convalescent phases of COVID-19 were provided by collaborators in the United States, Italy and Spain. The material from the prospective study consisted of cDNA or gDNA derived from T cells, B-cell-depleted T cells, or PBMCs. Subjects who had been exposed to COVID-19, were actively infected with it, or had recovered from it provided the deeply sampled blood TCRbeta repertoires that made up the dataset. The repertoires were released in a freely available public database intended as a resource for research on the immune response to SARS-CoV-2. Samples were obtained from the ongoing ImmuneRACE study (first 160 participants) and from over 1,000 subjects provided by 6 global collaborators. Nearly every sample came with metadata listing a de-identified subject ID, COVID-19 status, age in years and sex. HLA class I and class II types, where available, came from metadata supplied by the sample provider rather than from assay-based typing.

TCRbeta CDR3 regions were amplified from genomic DNA using the immunoSEQ Assay, a bias-controlled multiplex PCR. The original pipeline was this. The number of nucleated cells in each sample was estimated by amplification of reference gene primers within the assay. Sequence reads were collapsed and filtered to measure the absolute abundance of every unique TCRbeta CDR3 rearrangement. For each sample, productive Simpson clonality was calculated by taking the square root of Simpson's diversity index across productive rearrangements. Not all clones reach the TCRdb copy of this immuneACCESS table, which keeps in-frame sequences only. Checked studies attribute under half of the gap to unresolved V genes and leave the rest unexplained. Clone size and the V and J calls come from that table; the DNA yielded D and trimming. This sample gives approximately 270,000 clones in total; 85% to 90% of them show up just once. The ten largest account for about 4% of the sample.

Taken from the germline V gene, the CDR1 and CDR2 loops are LGHNT and FRNRAP. V ends up 2 bases short and J 3 bases short, with an unmatched junction base count of 4. The CDR3 runs 14 amino acids, cysteine and phenylalanine included. The sequence is cut down to CDR3 DNA, 42 bases in frame from base 1. The study at large found these results: The amount of clinical and demographic metadata varied by source and participant and was provided uncurated.

This clone appeared a single time. The antigen it binds to is not known. No base qualities exist here, and no much larger clone lies one base off it. In the prospective study, participants were roughly 18 to 100 years old, resided in fewer than 25 geographic areas of the United States, and were enrolled through a virtual design. In the prospective study, cohorts were assigned on the basis of participant-reported clinical history obtained from a screening survey and a study questionnaire. In the prospective study, mobile phlebotomists collected whole blood, serum and a nasopharyngeal or oropharyngeal swab from each participant. Participants in the prospective study had the option to provide additional blood draws and questionnaires over an approximately two-month period. Blood samples from the prospective study were shipped frozen or at room temperature prior to DNA extraction.

Here the chain combines TRBV12-5 and TRBJ2-7; 7 central bases correspond to TRBD1. Material for sequencing was PBMCs or T cells enriched from blood (not recorded which). The clonotype comes from a woman in her 30s with acute COVID-19. CDR3 protein: CASGLTRQGYEQYF. The sequenced DNA: TGTGCTAGTGGTTTGACACGACAGGGCTACGAGCAGTACTTC.